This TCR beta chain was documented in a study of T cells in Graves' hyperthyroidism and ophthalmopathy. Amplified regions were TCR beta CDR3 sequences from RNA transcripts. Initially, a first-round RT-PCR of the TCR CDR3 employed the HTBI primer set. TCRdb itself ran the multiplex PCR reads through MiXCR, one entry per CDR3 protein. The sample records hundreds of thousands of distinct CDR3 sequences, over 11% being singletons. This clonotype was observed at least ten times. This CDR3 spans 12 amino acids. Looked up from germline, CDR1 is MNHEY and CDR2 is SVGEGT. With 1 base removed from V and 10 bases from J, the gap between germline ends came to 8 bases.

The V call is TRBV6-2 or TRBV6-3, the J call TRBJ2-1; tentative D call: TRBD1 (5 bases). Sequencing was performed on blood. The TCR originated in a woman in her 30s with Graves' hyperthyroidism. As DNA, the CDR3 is TGTGCCAGCAGTTACTACAGGCGGGAGCAGTTCTTC. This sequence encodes CASSYYRREQFF.